Listed here are 25 T cell receptor beta chains from one sample, sequenced in a study of T cell clones after liver transplantation. Here immunoSEQ multiplex PCR was the method, and the copy in TCRdb shows in-frame clones only, minus some. Of 45,000 to 60,000 clones in the sample, 60% to 80% are singletons; the top ten hold 9.7%. Sequencing was performed on CD4+ T cells from blood, taken at the 22-month timepoint. The receptors stem from a human patient who received a liver transplant. Some T cells may arise from the graft donor.

The chain uses TRBV29-1 and TRBJ1-5; D remains ambiguous. The CDR3 is 13 residues long. Germline values: CDR1 SQVTM, CDR2 ANQGSEA. V gave up 4 bases and J gave up 6 bases, with 13 bases separating them. The chain's CDR3 is CSVVFGMGQPQHF. As DNA, the CDR3 is TGCAGCGTTGTATTCGGGATGGGTCAGCCCCAGCATTTT.

The chain combines TRBV19 with TRBJ1-5; 9 nucleotides agree with TRBD1. The CDR3 totals 14 residues. Per germline, CDR1 LNHDA and CDR2 SQIVND (reference sequence). Germline trimming cut 6 bases from V and 4 bases from J; bases unmatched to any gene: 4. Written as DNA, the CDR3 is TGTGCCAGTAGGTCGGGACAGGGTAATCAGCCCCAGCATTTT. Translation: CASRSGQGNQPQHF.

The rearrangement links TRBV7-9 to TRBJ1-1; D may be TRBD1 (6 bases). Germline-derived CDR1 and CDR2 are SEHNR and FQNEAQ (reference sequence). Trimming pared 5 bases from V and 4 bases from J, leaving 14 bases between. This CDR3 comprises 14 residues. The CDR3 sequence is CASSGTPPSTEAFF. The CDR3, as DNA: TGTGCCAGCAGCGGGACACCCCCAAGCACTGAAGCTTTCTTT.

The chain employs TRBV2 and TRBJ2-3; the D is unclear. Between the trimmed V and J ends, which lost 4 bases and 3 bases, there was a span of 5 bases. The CDR3 runs to 12 residues. Germline CDR1 and CDR2: SNHLY and FYNNEI. The CDR3 nucleotides are TGTGCCAGCAGTGTAGAGACAGATACGCAGTATTTT. Protein: CASSVETDTQYF.

CDR3 sequence reads: CASRGMSYNEQFF. The CDR3, as DNA: TGTGCCAGTAGGGGGATGTCCTACAATGAGCAGTTCTTC. The chain links TRBV19 to TRBJ2-1; D unclear. The CDR3 is made up of 13 amino acids. The germline V and J ends were trimmed by 6 bases and 1 base, with 7 bases remaining between them. Per germline, CDR1 LNHDA and CDR2 SQIVND (reference sequence).

The chain uses TRBV18 and TRBJ2-3; 12 nucleotides agree with TRBD1. The germline gives CDR1 KGHSH, CDR2 LQKENI. Trimming removed 3 bases from V and 3 bases from J; junction bases left unmatched: 1. The CDR3 runs to 15 residues. As DNA, the CDR3 is TGTGCCAGCTCACCGGGACAGGGGGCGACAGATACGCAGTATTTT. Protein product: CASSPGQGATDTQYF.

The CDR3 sequence is CASSLSHTGYNEQYF. Here the CDR3 DNA reads TGTGCCAGCAGTTTATCCCATACAGGGTACAACGAGCAGTACTTC. The chain joins TRBV28 to TRBJ2-7, with D possibly TRBD1 on 6 matching bases. The germline CDR1 and CDR2 sequences are MDHEN and SYDVKM. Trimming took off 1 base at V and 5 bases at J, with 15 bases between the two ends. The CDR3 spans 15 residues.

The chain uses TRBV6-5 and TRBJ2-1, with TRBD2 as a possible D gene (7 bases). The germline V gene has CDR1 MNHEY and CDR2 SVGAGI. V was shortened by 0 bases and J by 3 bases, with 12 bases between the two germline ends. The CDR3 is made up of 16 amino acids. DNA of the CDR3: TGTGCCAGCAGTTACTCGGGGGGGGCCTTCTACAATGAGCAGTTCTTC. This encodes CASSYSGGAFYNEQFF.

The chain joins TRBV5-4 to TRBJ2-3, with 13 bases fitting TRBD2. CDR3 length: 19 amino acids. Germline-derived CDR1 and CDR2 are SGHNT and YYREEE (reference sequence). Trimming removed 4 bases from V and 0 bases from J; junction bases left unmatched: 11. The CDR3 nucleotides read TGTGCCAGCAGCAGAGGACTAGCGGGGGCCCCACTGAGCACAGATACGCAGTATTTT. It encodes CASSRGLAGAPLSTDTQYF.

The chain couples TRBV5-1 to TRBJ1-1; D gene uncertain. The CDR3 is made up of 14 amino acids. Trimming removed 0 bases at V and 0 bases at J, with 6 bases between. The germline CDR1 and CDR2 sequences are SGHRS and YFSETQ. CDR3 bases: TGCGCCAGCAGCTTGGACACCATGAACACTGAAGCTTTCTTT. Its translation: CASSLDTMNTEAFF.

The V gene is TRBV4-1, the J gene TRBJ1-6; maybe TRBD1 (6 bases). CDR3 length equals 17 residues. Trimming took off 3 bases at V and 8 bases at J, with 20 bases between the two ends. From germline, CDR1 is MGHRA and CDR2 YSYEKL. CDR3 amino acids: CASSQDLGGGLDSPLHF. The DNA of the CDR3 is TGCGCCAGCAGCCAGGACCTCGGGGGGGGCTTGGATTCACCCCTCCACTTT.

The genes are TRBV28 and TRBJ1-5; 9 positions agree with TRBD1. V lost 6 bases, J lost 2 bases, and 5 bases stayed unmatched. The CDR3 covers 15 residues. The germline V gene encodes CDR1 MDHEN and CDR2 SYDVKM. The CDR3 here is CASSTGGSGNQPQHF. The CDR3 region has the DNA TGTGCCAGCAGCACAGGGGGCTCGGGCAATCAGCCCCAGCATTTT.

On this clone: One end of the junction is discordant with germline, which a read error may explain. The chain has TRBV30 and TRBJ2-7; tentative D call: TRBD1 (7 bases). CDR3 length equals 18 residues. Germline V CDR1 and CDR2: GTSNPN, SVGIG (reference sequence). As DNA, the CDR3 is TGTGCCTGGACCCCACGGCGGGGATCCGGTCAGGGGGGCTACGAGCAATACTTC. The encoded protein is CAWTPRRGSGQGGYEQYF.

This clone was counted only a few times. The chain combines TRBV28 with TRBJ1-1; 8 bases fit TRBD1. The V and J ends lost 6 bases and 4 bases, in that order; junction bases with no gene match: 10. Germline V lookup: CDR1 MDHEN, CDR2 SYDVKM. The CDR3 spans 15 residues. CDR3 nucleotides: TGTGCCAGCAGGGGAGTGGACAGGGTGTTCACTGAAGCTTTCTTT. Its protein product is CASRGVDRVFTEAFF.

About this clone: This CDR3 is also generated by other DNA sequences in the sample. The rearrangement links TRBV20-1 to TRBJ1-1, with unresolved D. Germline CDR1 reads DFQATT; CDR2 reads SNEGSKA (reference sequence). The CDR3 covers 11 residues. V was pared by 8 bases and J by 0 bases, with 7 bases between. The CDR3 region has the DNA TGCAGTCCCAGATTGAACACTGAAGCTTTCTTT. Translated, it gives CSPRLNTEAFF.

The V call is TRBV10-2, the J call TRBJ1-1; D not certain. V lost 6 bases and J 0 bases, leaving 8 bases between the germline ends. Germline V gene sequence: CDR1 WSHSY, CDR2 SAAADI. The length of the CDR3 is 13 residues. The CDR3 reads CASRELVNTEAFF. The CDR3 bases are TGCGCCAGCAGGGAACTGGTGAACACTGAAGCTTTCTTT.

V and J are TRBV7-9 and TRBJ2-3, with a weak D call TRBD2 (6 bases). The germline CDR1 and CDR2 sequences are SEHNR and FQNEAQ (reference sequence). The length of the CDR3 is 15 residues. The V end lost 5 bases, the J end lost 2 bases, and 14 bases lay between the germline ends. The CDR3 here is CASSTAGGNTDTQYF. CDR3 bases: TGTGCCAGCAGCACCGCAGGCGGGAACACAGATACGCAGTATTTT.

This clone appeared a single time. The chain uses TRBV19 and TRBJ2-7; tentative D call: TRBD1 (6 bases). The V and J ends lost 6 bases and 2 bases respectively, with 17 bases between them. Germline loops: CDR1 LNHDA, CDR2 SQIVND (reference sequence). The CDR3 extends over 15 amino acids. CDR3 coding DNA: TGTGCCAGTAGGGACCCTCGGGACACCGCCTACGAGCAGTACTTC. Translation gives CASRDPRDTAYEQYF.

The rearrangement uses TRBV6-6 and TRBJ2-3; TRBD1 is a possible D gene (6 bases). Trimming shortened V by 6 bases and J by 2 bases, and 9 bases separated the two germline ends. The CDR3 has 13 amino acids. The V gene's germline CDR1 is MNHNY and CDR2 SVGAGI (reference sequence). This CDR3 is CASRTGTTDTQYF. The CDR3 coding sequence is TGTGCCAGCAGGACAGGAACCACAGATACGCAGTATTTT.

V usage is TRBV15 and J usage is TRBJ1-4; tentatively, D is TRBD1 (6 bases). The germline V gene has CDR1 LNHNV and CDR2 YYDKDF (reference sequence). Trimming left V 3 bases short and J 7 bases short, with 9 bases between. This CDR3 comprises 13 residues. The CDR3 loop reads CATSSGRGEKLFF. The CDR3 nucleotides read TGTGCCACCAGCAGTGGCAGGGGTGAAAAACTGTTTTTT.

J is TRBJ1-6 and V is TRBV5-6, with D perhaps TRBD1 (6 bases). The germline V gene has CDR1 SGHDT and CDR2 YYEEEE. The CDR3 totals 15 residues. V lost 0 bases, J lost 8 bases, and 12 bases lay in between. The CDR3 region is CASSLGPGADSPLHF. CDR3 DNA sequence: TGTGCCAGCAGCTTGGGCCCAGGGGCCGATTCACCCCTCCACTTT.

This sequence joins TRBV10-2 and TRBJ2-1, with TRBD1 as a possible D gene (5 bases). Trimming took off 0 bases at V and 6 bases at J, with 12 bases between the two ends. This CDR3 is built from 15 residues. Germline CDR1 reads WSHSY; CDR2 reads SAAADI. The CDR3 DNA sequence: TGCGCCAGCAGTGAGTCGTGGGGAAGGGGCAATGAGCAGTTCTTC. Protein product: CASSESWGRGNEQFF.

This sequence joins TRBV7-3 and TRBJ1-4, with D uncertain. V was cut by 4 bases and J by 5 bases, with 8 bases left in between. The CDR3 consists of 13 residues. Germline V gives CDR1 SGHTA, CDR2 FQGTGA. The CDR3 loop reads CASSSNYNEKLFF. CDR3 coding DNA: TGTGCCAGCAGCTCGAACTACAATGAAAAACTGTTTTTT. The full variable domain, in which reference TRBV7-3 and TRBJ1-4 provide the parts outside the CDR3, is GAGVSQTPSNKVTEKGKYVELRCDPISGHTALYWYRQSLGQGPEFLIYFQGTGAADDSGLPNDRFFAVRPEGSVSTLKIQRTERGDSAVYLCASSSNYNEKLFFGSGTQLSVL.

This sequence joins TRBV6-1 and TRBJ1-1, with D possibly TRBD1 on 6 matching bases. CDR1 is MNHNS, CDR2 SASEGT, per germline. CDR3 length equals 13 residues. Trimming left V 3 bases short and J 5 bases short, with 10 bases between. For the CDR3, the DNA is TGTGCCAGCAGTGAGAAGGGGGGGACTGAAGCTTTCTTT. Protein product: CASSEKGGTEAFF.

The chain is built from TRBV7-2 and TRBJ2-4; 9 positions agree with TRBD1. Germline V lookup: CDR1 SGHTA, CDR2 FQGNSA. Trimming took 3 bases from V and 9 from J; bases not matched to a gene: 3. The CDR3 contains 13 residues. The CDR3 nucleotides are TGTGCCAGCAGCTTGGACAGGGGCGGCATTCAGTACTTC. Its protein product is CASSLDRGGIQYF. Together with reference TRBV7-2 and TRBJ2-4, the CDR3 gives the full variable domain: GAGVSQSPSNKVTEKGKDVELRCDPISGHTALYWYRQSLGQGLEFLIYFQGNSAPDKSGLPSDRFSAERTGGSVSTLTIQRTQQEDSAVYLCASSLDRGGIQYFGAGTRLSVL.